This TCR beta chain was recorded in a study of spatial heterogeneity in lung cancer. Whole-study context: Alpha-chain detections were consistently fewer than beta-chain detections among the sequences. The study observed each unique TCR and UMI combination more than ten times on average in raw reads. Study-level points and caveats: Relative to follow-up, resection was when ubiquitous expanded tumor TCRs appeared more in blood.

The sample's time point: sample taken at primary tumor resection. Donation came from 70 or so patients with untreated early-stage non-small cell lung cancer. CDR3 length: 13 residues. V shed 4 bases and J 5 bases; nucleotides not matched to a gene: 1. CDR1 and CDR2 (germline): MNHNS, SASEGT. This clonotype was seen more than once but under ten times. The antigen is undetermined. Using its own MiXCR run on the 5' RACE reads, TCRdb lists one record per CDR3 protein. Seen here are 55,000 to 70,000 distinct CDR3 sequences, about 6.3% observed once, and the top ten hold about 15%. This chain links TRBV6-1 with TRBJ1-5, with 8 bases lining up with TRBD1. The input for sequencing was PBMCs, taken at surgery. The sequence came from a female donor with early-stage non-small cell lung cancer. The CDR3 loop reads CASSVGQDQPQHF. CDR3 in DNA: TGTGCCAGCAGTGTGGGACAGGATCAGCCCCAGCATTTT.